This T cell receptor (beta chain) was found in a study of CXCR3-negative and CXCR3-positive naive CD8 T cells. Findings and caveats of the study: Memory cells differed in TRBV-TRBJ usage, but naive CXCR3-negative and CXCR3-positive cells had similar usage. TRB CDR3 hydrophobicity was greater in CXCR3-positive naive cells than in CXCR3-negative naive cells. In both naive subsets diversity was comparably high, whereas memory CD8+ cells showed much lower diversity.

CD45RO-CCR7+CD27+CD95- expression identified naive CD8+ T cells. There are 16 residues in the CDR3. CDR1 is SEHNR, CDR2 FQNEAQ, per germline (reference sequence). On this clonotype: Its antigen is as yet unknown.

With UMI labels, 5' RACE was used to prepare the TRB cDNA libraries. TCRdb derives one entry per CDR3 protein from the 5' RACE reads, leaving out DNA. The table for this sample gives tens of thousands of distinct CDR3 sequences. Material for sequencing was naive CXCR3+ CD8+ T cells from blood. As to subset: CD45RO-CCR7+CD27+CD95- naive CD8+ T cells expressing CXCR3 (TNR3+). This TCR came from a human donor in good health. Some clones in this sample may be carry-over from other donors' samples. The chain is built from TRBV7-9 and TRBJ2-1; as DNA is missing, the TRBD1 call by TCRdb cannot be tested. The CDR3 spells CASSPRGQGLSNEQFF.